The subject of this entry is one TCR beta chain. Libraries were prepared by immunoSEQ multiplex PCR; TCRdb keeps only in-frame clonotypes and omits some of them. The table has 260,000 or so clones, approximately 88% seen once. The germline V gene has CDR1 MNHEY and CDR2 SMNVEV (reference sequence). This CDR3 has 15 amino acids. The V gene lost 3 bases and the J gene lost 4 bases, with 15 bases spanning the gap. It was the approximately 130-subject validation cohort, separate from the roughly 700-subject first cohort, to which the donors belonged. The record originates from a study of cytomegalovirus exposure and HLA in healthy donors.

The chain links TRBV27 to TRBJ2-5; D may be TRBD2 (6 bases). Sequenced input: PBMCs. This clonotype was sampled from a young woman in good health and CMV-seronegative. The DNA of the CDR3 is TGTGCCAGCAGTTTTCGACGGGGGTTCGGAGAGACCCAGTACTTC. It encodes CASSFRRGFGETQYF.